This TCR beta chain was retrieved from a study of blood T cell repertoires in COVID-19. Study-wide background: Acute and convalescent COVID-19 specimens originated in the United States, Italy and Spain.

Per the authors' pipeline: Amplification of reference gene primers provided the estimated nucleated cell counts. Measured with immunoSEQ multiplex PCR; TCRdb has only the in-frame clones, and not every one. V and J calls and clone size come straight from that table; D and trimming were deduced from the DNA. The sample consists of approximately 94,000 clones, about 88% of them appearing once. V was clipped by 6 bases and J by 6 bases; unmatched bases: 10. Germline V gene sequence: CDR1 WNHNN, CDR2 SYGVQD (reference sequence). The length of the CDR3 is 15 residues. This chain connects TRBV10-1 to TRBJ1-2; 10 nucleotides agree with TRBD1. Sequencing was performed on peripheral blood. This TCR came from a woman aged 80 or older with active COVID-19. CDR3 protein: CASSLPGQGTNGYTF. The CDR3 DNA reads as TGCGCCAGCAGCCTCCCGGGACAGGGGACGAATGGCTACACCTTC.